Listed below are T cell receptor beta chains from one sample, sequenced in a study of CD8 T cells in ankylosing spondylitis. TCRdb processed the 5' RACE reads anew with MiXCR; each CDR3 protein has one entry. The data show 150,000 or so distinct CDR3 sequences, roughly a third seen once. The sequencing input was synovial fluid, either unsorted or a sorted T cell fraction (not recorded which). The receptors here all came from a male donor with ankylosing spondylitis. The conserved cysteine and the conserved F or W are not part of the CDR3 here. Not all rows give a size; the values are once, few, many and, for expanded clones, a class.

TRBV20-1	.	TRBJ1-1	SAKEGATGGSTEAF
TRBV3-1	once	TRBJ2-7	ASSLRITNSYEQY
TRBV29-1	few	TRBJ2-7	SVGEQLGEQY
TRBV5-1	.	TRBJ1-2	ASSLDSTSTSYGYT
TRBV11-2	.	TRBJ2-1	ASSLGLRAPSSYNEQF
TRBV5-1	few	TRBJ2-5	ASRSTTYQETQY
TRBV2	few	TRBJ2-2	ATKRDRASHTGELF
TRBV9	.	TRBJ2-3	ASSLTGTGRFTDTQY
TRBV7-8	few	TRBJ2-2	ASSLRSDRLNTGELF
TRBV5-6	.	TRBJ1-2	ASSRRQGTGYT
TRBV7-9	few	TRBJ2-2	ASSFGQGFVTGELF
TRBV9	.	TRBJ2-1	ASSGTGNNEQF
TRBV7-2	.	TRBJ1-4	ASSLVGQGATNEKLF
TRBV2	few	TRBJ2-7	ASSDPGTSYEQY
TRBV3-1	.	TRBJ1-4	ASSLPLTRDNEKLF
TRBV12-3/TRBV12-4	.	TRBJ2-2	ASSSRRDGVSQELF
TRBV20-1	.	TRBJ2-2	SAPRANTGELF
TRBV9	.	TRBJ2-1	ASSVVTSGGGYEQF
TRBV28	.	TRBJ2-7	ASSRYQGGDEQY
TRBV9	few	TRBJ2-5	ASSRQVGETQY
TRBV19	.	TRBJ1-2	ASSMALVSGYT
TRBV4-2	many	TRBJ2-3	ASSPKGVTDTQY
TRBV4-2	few	TRBJ2-1	ASRPQGSNEQF
TRBV7-2	.	TRBJ1-2	ASSLMRQGNGYT
TRBV7-2	many	TRBJ1-2	ASTPTGTNYGYT
TRBV6-6	.	TRBJ1-2	ASRAGTPGGYT
TRBV9	many	TRBJ2-1	ASSVEGWGTGPPGEQF
TRBV10-2	.	TRBJ2-1	ASAPSGRGNEQF
TRBV5-1	many	TRBJ2-3	ASSSLSTGRLSTDTQY
TRBV11-1	.	TRBJ1-1	ASSLELQTEAF
TRBV11-2	.	TRBJ2-5	ASSLGTGRSFEGRQETQY
TRBV18	few	TRBJ1-2	ASSPMTGNYGYT
TRBV30	few	TRBJ1-5	AWSVGGNSNQPQH
TRBV2	few	TRBJ1-5	ASKSRENQPQH
TRBV5-5	.	TRBJ1-2	ASSSLGGAGYGYT
TRBV11-3	.	TRBJ2-5	ASSSPESGRRRETQY
TRBV2	few	TRBJ1-1	ASREDSPGTEAF
TRBV5-1	.	TRBJ1-2	ASSLGSGNYGYT
TRBV7-2	.	TRBJ2-2	ATGKDTGELF
TRBV5-6	few	TRBJ1-1	ASSLLARGPVFTEAF
TRBV9	.	TRBJ1-3	ASSGSGRFSSGNTIY
TRBV5-1	.	TRBJ2-3	ASSLQSEDTQY
TRBV5-1	few	TRBJ1-1	ASSPEGGFGTEAF
TRBV4-2	many	TRBJ2-7	ASSQVFGASHEQY
TRBV21-1	many	TRBJ1-4	ARDRGNEKLF
TRBV6-2/TRBV6-3	.	TRBJ2-5	ASSPRLPPQY
TRBV5-4	.	TRBJ2-2	ASSLGARSDTGELF
TRBV20-1	few	TRBJ2-1	SAIPGRLYNEQF
TRBV20-1	.	TRBJ1-4	SARFLDSSNEKLF
TRBV6-5	many	TRBJ2-7	ASRWGRSTYEQY
TRBV15	.	TRBJ1-2	ATSRTVDTRDGYT
TRBV11-2	.	TRBJ1-3	ASSAPGQVSGNTIY
TRBV7-2	many	TRBJ2-1	ASSLTSRSYNEQF
TRBV20-1	.	TRBJ2-7	SARSLTTSSYEQY
TRBV3-1	.	TRBJ2-7	ASSRGERAYEQY
TRBV24-1	many	TRBJ2-7	ATSDFYEQY
TRBV6-1	once	TRBJ2-2	ASSERGGRGELF
TRBV20-1	.	TRBJ1-1	SATGRRNTEAF
TRBV10-3	many	TRBJ2-7	AISISGQSSYEQY
TRBV6-2/TRBV6-3	few	TRBJ2-7	ASSYMSVQAYEQY